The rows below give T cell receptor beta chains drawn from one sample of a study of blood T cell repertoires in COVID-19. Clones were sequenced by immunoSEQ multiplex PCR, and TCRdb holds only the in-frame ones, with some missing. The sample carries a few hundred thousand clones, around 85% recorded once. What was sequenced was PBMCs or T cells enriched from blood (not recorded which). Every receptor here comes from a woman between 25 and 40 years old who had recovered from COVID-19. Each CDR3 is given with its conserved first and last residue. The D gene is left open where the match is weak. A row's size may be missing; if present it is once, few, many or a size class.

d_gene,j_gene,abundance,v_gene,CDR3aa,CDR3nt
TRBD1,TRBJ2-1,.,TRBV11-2,CASTQTGTGIRNEQFF,TGTGCCAGCACCCAAACCGGGACAGGGATTAGGAATGAGCAGTTCTTC
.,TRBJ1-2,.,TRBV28,CASSFFDRNYGYTF,TGTGCCAGCAGTTTTTTTGACAGGAACTATGGCTACACCTTC
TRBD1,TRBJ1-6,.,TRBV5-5,CASSADRGNSPLHF,TGTGCCAGCAGCGCGGACAGGGGGAATTCACCCCTCCACTTT
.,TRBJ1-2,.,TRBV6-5,CASEGSLGYGYTF,TGTGCCAGCGAGGGAAGTTTGGGCTATGGCTACACCTTC
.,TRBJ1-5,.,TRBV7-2,CASSLGLSNQPQHF,TGTGCCAGCAGCTTAGGACTTAGCAATCAGCCCCAGCATTTT
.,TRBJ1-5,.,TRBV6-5,CASSYSGGAGQHF,TGTGCCAGCAGTTACTCGGGGGGGGCAGGTCAGCATTTT
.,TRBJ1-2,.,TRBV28,CASGRTVFYGYTF,TGTGCCAGCGGTAGGACAGTTTTCTATGGCTACACCTTC
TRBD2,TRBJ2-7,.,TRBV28,CASRGGYEQYF,TGTGCCAGCAGGGGGGGGTACGAGCAGTACTTC
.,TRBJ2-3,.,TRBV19,CASSIASTSTDTQYF,TGTGCCAGTAGTATTGCTAGCACTAGCACAGATACGCAGTATTTT
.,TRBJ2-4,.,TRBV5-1,CASSAGGPKNIQYF,TGCGCCAGCAGCGCCGGGGGTCCCAAAAACATTCAGTACTTC
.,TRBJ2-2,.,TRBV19,CASSILGGRNTGELFF,TGTGCCAGTAGTATATTAGGCGGGCGGAACACCGGGGAGCTGTTTTTT
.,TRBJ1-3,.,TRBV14,CASSQVLTSSGNTIYF,TGTGCCAGCAGCCAAGTTCTCACGAGCTCTGGAAACACCATATATTTT
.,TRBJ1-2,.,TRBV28,CASSLVQVSNYGYTF,TGTGCCAGCAGTTTAGTACAGGTTTCTAACTATGGCTACACCTTC
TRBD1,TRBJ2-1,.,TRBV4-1,CASSRQGNNEQFF,TGCGCCAGCAGCCGACAGGGGAACAATGAGCAGTTCTTC
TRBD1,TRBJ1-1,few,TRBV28,CASSWTGGGNTEAFF,TGTGCCAGCAGTTGGACAGGGGGCGGGAACACTGAAGCTTTCTTT
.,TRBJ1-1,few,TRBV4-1,CASRPSPGSMNTEAFF,TGCGCCAGCAGGCCTAGTCCGGGGTCCATGAACACTGAAGCTTTCTTT
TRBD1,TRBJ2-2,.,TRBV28,CTSSSPGQGTGELFF,TGTACCAGCAGTTCCCCTGGACAGGGGACCGGGGAGCTGTTTTTT
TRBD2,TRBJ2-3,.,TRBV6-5,CAPRGGWGTDTQYF,TGTGCCCCTCGCGGGGGGTGGGGCACAGATACGCAGTATTTT
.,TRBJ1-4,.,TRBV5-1,CASSLAPGGSLNEKLFF,TGCGCCAGCAGCTTGGCCCCGGGTGGGTCCCTTAATGAAAAACTGTTTTTT
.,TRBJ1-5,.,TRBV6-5,CASSYRAGFNQPQHF,TGTGCCAGCAGTTACAGGGCAGGGTTCAATCAGCCCCAGCATTTT
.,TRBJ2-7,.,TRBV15,CATSRGQGGYEQYF,TGTGCCACCAGCAGAGGGCAGGGGGGCTACGAGCAGTACTTC
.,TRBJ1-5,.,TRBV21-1,CASSSRQGDGGQPQHF,TGTGCCAGCAGCTCCCGTCAGGGGGACGGAGGTCAGCCCCAGCATTTT
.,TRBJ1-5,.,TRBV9,CASSVGKGGNQPQHF,TGTGCCAGCAGCGTAGGTAAGGGAGGCAATCAGCCCCAGCATTTT
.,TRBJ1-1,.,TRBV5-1,CASSLSSVAEAFF,TGCGCCAGCAGCTTGTCGAGTGTGGCTGAAGCTTTCTTT
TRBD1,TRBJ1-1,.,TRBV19,CASSIVPVGRGMNTEAFF,TGTGCCAGTAGTATAGTCCCGGTGGGCAGGGGGATGAACACTGAAGCTTTCTTT
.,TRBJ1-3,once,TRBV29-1,CSVEDLGPGLGATIYF,TGCAGCGTTGAAGATCTTGGGCCCGGGCTGGGGGCCACCATATATTTT
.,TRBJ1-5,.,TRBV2,CASKLETPYSNQPQHF,TGTGCCAGCAAGCTAGAGACCCCCTATAGCAATCAGCCCCAGCATTTT
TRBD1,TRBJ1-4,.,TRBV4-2,CASSQGDRRGEKLFF,TGTGCCAGCAGCCAAGGGGACAGGCGCGGAGAAAAACTGTTTTTT
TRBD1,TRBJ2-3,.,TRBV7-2,CASSLEGQAFQVDTQYF,TGTGCCAGCAGCTTAGAGGGACAGGCCTTTCAGGTGGATACGCAGTATTTT
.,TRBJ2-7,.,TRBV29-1,CSVETGTHEQYF,TGCAGCGTTGAAACAGGGACCCACGAGCAGTACTTC
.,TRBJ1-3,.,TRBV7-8,CASSLVGDTIYF,TGTGCCAGCAGCTTAGTCGGAGACACCATATATTTT
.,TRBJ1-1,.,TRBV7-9,CASSFGGPEAFF,TGTGCCAGCAGCTTCGGGGGACCCGAAGCTTTCTTT
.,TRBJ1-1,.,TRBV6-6,CASSYEFPNTEAFF,TGTGCCAGCAGTTACGAGTTCCCCAACACTGAAGCTTTCTTT
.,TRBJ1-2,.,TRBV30,CACNRLDGYGYTF,TGTGCCTGTAACAGGTTGGACGGCTATGGCTACACCTTC
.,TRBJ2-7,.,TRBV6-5,CASSYSRGTNNYEQYF,TGTGCCAGCAGTTACTCCCGAGGGACAAACAACTACGAGCAGTACTTC
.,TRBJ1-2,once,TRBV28,CASSPGTKQNTF,TGTGCCAGCAGCCCCGGGACTAAACAAAACACCTTC
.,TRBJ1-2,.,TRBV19,CASSNAGRNGYTF,TGTGCCAGTAGTAACGCGGGGAGGAATGGCTACACCTTC
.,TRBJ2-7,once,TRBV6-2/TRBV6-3,CASSYTAGPYEQYF,TGTGCCAGCAGTTATACGGCGGGACCCTACGAGCAGTACTTC
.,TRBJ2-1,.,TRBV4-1,CASSQDGAGSSYNEQFF,TGCGCCAGCAGCCAAGATGGGGCCGGGAGCTCCTACAATGAGCAGTTCTTC
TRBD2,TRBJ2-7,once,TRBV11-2,CASSLTSGGSSYEQYF,TGTGCCAGCAGCTTAACTAGCGGGGGAAGCTCCTACGAGCAGTACTTC
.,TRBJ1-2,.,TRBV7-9,CASSLEPSPNYGYTF,TGTGCCAGCAGCTTAGAGCCGAGCCCTAACTATGGCTACACCTTC
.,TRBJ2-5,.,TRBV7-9,CASSSDRSPRGTQYF,TGTGCCAGCAGCTCCGACAGGAGTCCTAGAGGGACCCAGTACTTC
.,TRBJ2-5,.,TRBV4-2,CASSQDSRSETQYF,TGTGCCAGCAGCCAAGATTCTAGGTCGGAGACCCAGTACTTC
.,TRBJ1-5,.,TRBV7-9,CASSFDTASNQPQHF,TGTGCCAGCAGCTTTGATACAGCTAGCAATCAGCCCCAGCATTTT
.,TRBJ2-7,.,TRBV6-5,CASSWSGQTYEQYF,TGTGCCAGCAGTTGGTCCGGACAGACCTACGAGCAGTACTTC
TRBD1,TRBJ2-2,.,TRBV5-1,CASSLVGGQGAGELFF,TGCGCCAGCAGCTTGGTCGGGGGACAGGGAGCCGGGGAGCTGTTTTTT
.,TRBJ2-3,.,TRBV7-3,CASSPKGGTDTQYF,TGTGCCAGCAGCCCTAAGGGGGGGACAGATACGCAGTATTTT
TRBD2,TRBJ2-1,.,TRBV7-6,CASSYRRLAGMSNEQFF,TGTGCCAGCAGCTACAGAAGACTAGCGGGGATGTCGAATGAGCAGTTCTTC
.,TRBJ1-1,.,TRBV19,CASKTGPTEAFF,TGTGCCAGTAAAACAGGGCCCACTGAAGCTTTCTTT
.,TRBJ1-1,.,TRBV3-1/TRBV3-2,CASSQIGGDTEAFF,TGTGCCAGCAGCCAAATAGGGGGGGACACTGAAGCTTTCTTT
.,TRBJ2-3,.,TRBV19,CASSIGPGVGTDTQYF,TGTGCCAGTAGTATTGGGCCGGGAGTTGGCACAGATACGCAGTATTTT
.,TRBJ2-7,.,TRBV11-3,CASSAAGHEQYF,TGTGCCAGCAGCGCAGCGGGCCACGAGCAGTACTTC
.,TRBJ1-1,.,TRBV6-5,CASSYSYREGTEAFF,TGTGCCAGCAGTTACTCTTACAGGGAGGGGACTGAAGCTTTCTTT
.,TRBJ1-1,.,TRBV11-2,CASSLGLPLNTEAFF,TGTGCCAGCAGCTTAGGACTCCCCTTGAACACTGAAGCTTTCTTT
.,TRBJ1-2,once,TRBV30,CAWSRLAVRYGYTF,TGTGCCTGGAGCCGACTGGCAGTCCGATATGGCTACACCTTC
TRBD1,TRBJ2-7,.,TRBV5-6,CASSFGTANYEQYF,TGTGCCAGCAGCTTCGGGACAGCCAACTACGAGCAGTACTTC
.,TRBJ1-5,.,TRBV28,CASRIDNSNQPQHF,TGTGCCAGCAGGATCGACAACAGCAATCAGCCCCAGCATTTT
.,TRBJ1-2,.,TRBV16,CASVPDWKANYGYTF,TGTGCCAGCGTTCCGGACTGGAAAGCTAACTATGGCTACACCTTC
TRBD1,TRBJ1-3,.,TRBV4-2,CASSQKRQGRGNTIYF,TGTGCCAGCAGCCAGAAACGACAGGGGAGGGGAAACACCATATATTTT